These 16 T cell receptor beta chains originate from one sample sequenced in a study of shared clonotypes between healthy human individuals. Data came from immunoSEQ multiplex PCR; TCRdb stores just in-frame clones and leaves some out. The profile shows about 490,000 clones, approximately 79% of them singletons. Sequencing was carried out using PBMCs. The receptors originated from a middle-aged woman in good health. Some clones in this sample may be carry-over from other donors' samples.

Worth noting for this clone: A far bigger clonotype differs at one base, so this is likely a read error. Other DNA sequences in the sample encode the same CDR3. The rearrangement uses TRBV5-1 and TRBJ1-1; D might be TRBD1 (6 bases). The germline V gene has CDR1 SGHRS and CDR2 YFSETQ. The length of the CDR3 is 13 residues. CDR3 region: CASSFYRATEAFF. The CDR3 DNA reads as TGCGCCAGCAGCTTTTACAGGGCCACTGAAGCCTTCTTT.

The CDR3 protein is CASSPLAGLSGANVLTF. The CDR3 coding sequence is TGTGCCAGCAGCCCTCTAGCGGGCCTTTCTGGGGCCAACGTCCTGACTTTC. This chain links TRBV7-9 with TRBJ2-6; TRBD2 matches at 8 bases. Germline CDR1 SEHNR, CDR2 FQNEAQ (reference sequence). This CDR3 is 17 amino acids long. The trim removed 5 bases at V and 1 base at J, leaving 7 bases unmatched. The full variable domain, completed using reference TRBV7-9 and TRBJ2-6, is DTGVSQNPRHKITKRGQNVTFRCDPISEHNRLYWYRQTLGQGPEFLTYFQNEAQLEKSRLLSDRFSAERPKGSFSTLEIQRTEQGDSAMYLCASSPLAGLSGANVLTFGAGSRLTVL.

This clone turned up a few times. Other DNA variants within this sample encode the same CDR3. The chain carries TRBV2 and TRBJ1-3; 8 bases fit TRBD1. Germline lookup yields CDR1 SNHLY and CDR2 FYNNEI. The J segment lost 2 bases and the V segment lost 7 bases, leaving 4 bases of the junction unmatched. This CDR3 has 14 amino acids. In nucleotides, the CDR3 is TGTGCCAGCAAGACAGGGGATGCTGGAAACACCATATATTTT. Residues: CASKTGDAGNTIYF.

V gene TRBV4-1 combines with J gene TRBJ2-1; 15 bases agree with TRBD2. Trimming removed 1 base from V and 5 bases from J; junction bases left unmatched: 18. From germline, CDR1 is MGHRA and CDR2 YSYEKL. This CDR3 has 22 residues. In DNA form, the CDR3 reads TGCGCCAGCAGCCAAGTCCGGATTACTGGACTAGCGGGAGGGCCGGGAAACAATGAGCAGTTCTTC. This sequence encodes CASSQVRITGLAGGPGNNEQFF.

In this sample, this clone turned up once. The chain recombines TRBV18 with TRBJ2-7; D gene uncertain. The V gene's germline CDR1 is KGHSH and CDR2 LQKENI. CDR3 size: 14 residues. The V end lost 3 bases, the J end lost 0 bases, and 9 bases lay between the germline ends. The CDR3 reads CASSPAQSSYEQYF. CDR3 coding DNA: TGTGCCAGCTCACCGGCACAGTCCTCCTACGAGCAGTACTTC.

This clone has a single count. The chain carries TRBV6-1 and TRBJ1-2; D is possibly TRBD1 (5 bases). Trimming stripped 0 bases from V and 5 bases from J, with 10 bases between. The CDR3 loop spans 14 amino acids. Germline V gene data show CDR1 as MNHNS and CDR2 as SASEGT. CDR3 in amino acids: CASSEAGTPYGYTF. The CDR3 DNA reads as TGTGCCAGCAGTGAAGCCGGGACCCCGTATGGCTACACCTTC.

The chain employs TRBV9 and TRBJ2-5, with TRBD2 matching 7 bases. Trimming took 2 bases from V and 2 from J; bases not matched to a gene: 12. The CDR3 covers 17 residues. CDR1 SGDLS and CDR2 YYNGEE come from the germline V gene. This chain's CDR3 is CASSVTGRGLGQETQYF. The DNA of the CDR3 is TGTGCCAGCAGCGTGACTGGGCGTGGACTAGGTCAAGAGACCCAGTACTTC.

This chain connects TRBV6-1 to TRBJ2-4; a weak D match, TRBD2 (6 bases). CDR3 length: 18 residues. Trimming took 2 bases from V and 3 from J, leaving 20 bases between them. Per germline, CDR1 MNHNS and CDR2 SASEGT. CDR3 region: CASSESGGRRLVKNIQYF. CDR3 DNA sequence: TGTGCCAGCAGTGAATCAGGAGGGAGGAGACTCGTCAAAAACATTCAGTACTTC.

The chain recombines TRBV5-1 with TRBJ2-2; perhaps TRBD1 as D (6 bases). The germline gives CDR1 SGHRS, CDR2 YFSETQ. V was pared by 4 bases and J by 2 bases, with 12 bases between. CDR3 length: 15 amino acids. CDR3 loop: CASSPGHQNTGELFF. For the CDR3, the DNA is TGCGCCAGCAGCCCGGGACACCAAAACACCGGGGAGCTGTTTTTT.

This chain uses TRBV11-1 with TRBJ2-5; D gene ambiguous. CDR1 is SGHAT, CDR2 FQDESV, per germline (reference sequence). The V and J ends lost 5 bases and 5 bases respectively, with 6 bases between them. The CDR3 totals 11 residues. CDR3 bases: TGTGCCAGCAGCCTCCAGGAGACCCAGTACTTC. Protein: CASSLQETQYF.

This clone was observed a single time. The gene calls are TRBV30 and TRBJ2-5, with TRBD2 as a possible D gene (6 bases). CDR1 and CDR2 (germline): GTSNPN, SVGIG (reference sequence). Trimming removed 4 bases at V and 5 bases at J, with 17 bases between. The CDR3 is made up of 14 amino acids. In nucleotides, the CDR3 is TGTGCCTGGAATCGCGGGACCATCCGGGAGACCCAGTACTTC. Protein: CAWNRGTIRETQYF.

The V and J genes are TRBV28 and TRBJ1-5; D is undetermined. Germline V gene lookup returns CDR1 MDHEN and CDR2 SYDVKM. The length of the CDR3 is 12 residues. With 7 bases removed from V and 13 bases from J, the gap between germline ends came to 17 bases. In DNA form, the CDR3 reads TGTGCCAGCACCTCTCGAGGCAGTTTGCAGCATTTT. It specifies CASTSRGSLQHF.

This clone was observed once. The CDR3 loop is CATSRDLLAGGRVNEQFF. In DNA, the CDR3 is TGTGCCACCAGCAGAGATCTGCTAGCGGGAGGTAGAGTCAATGAGCAGTTCTTC. V and J are TRBV15 and TRBJ2-1; 11 positions match TRBD2. The CDR3 sequence is 18 residues long. Trimming cost V 0 bases and J 6 bases; bases outside gene matches: 10. The germline V gene encodes CDR1 LNHNV and CDR2 YYDKDF (reference sequence).

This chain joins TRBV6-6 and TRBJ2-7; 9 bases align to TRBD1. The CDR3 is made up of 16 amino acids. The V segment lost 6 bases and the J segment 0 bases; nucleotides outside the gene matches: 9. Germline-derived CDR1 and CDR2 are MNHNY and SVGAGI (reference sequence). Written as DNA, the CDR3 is TGTGCCAGCAGAGAACAGGGGGCTTGGGACTCCTACGAGCAGTACTTC. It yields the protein CASREQGAWDSYEQYF.

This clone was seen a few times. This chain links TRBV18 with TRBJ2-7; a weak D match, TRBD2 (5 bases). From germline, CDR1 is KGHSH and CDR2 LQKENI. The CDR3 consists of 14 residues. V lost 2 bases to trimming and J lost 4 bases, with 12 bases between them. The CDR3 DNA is TGTGCCAGCTCACCAGGAAGGACTCGGTACGAGCAGTACTTC. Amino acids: CASSPGRTRYEQYF.

CDR3: CASRTDRGSGNTIYF. In DNA, the CDR3 is TGTGCCAGCAGAACTGACAGGGGCTCTGGAAACACCATATATTTT. The chain joins TRBV6-1 to TRBJ1-3; TRBD1 matches at 8 bases. Per germline, CDR1 MNHNS and CDR2 SASEGT. V shed 6 bases, J shed 0 bases, and the junction held 4 bases outside the gene matches. The CDR3 length is 15 residues.